This T cell receptor (beta chain) was captured by sequencing in a study of cytomegalovirus exposure and HLA in healthy donors. Study summary: Earlier, roughly 120 million unique TCR beta sequences were recovered from approximately 180 million T cells by an analysis. Among the roughly 370 genotyped donors, 81% were placed in the Caucasian-associated ancestry cluster.

Study-level results: An analysis done earlier found most TCR beta V segments productive about 90% or about 30% of the time. There were a few CMV-associated chains whose specificity for CMV antigens was confirmed in vitro.

This clone showed up just once. What it binds is unknown. This CDR3 has 13 residues. Germline lookup yields CDR1 KGHSH and CDR2 LQKENI. Germline trimming cut 0 bases from V and 7 bases from J; bases unmatched to any gene: 1. 60 Vbeta and 13 Jbeta primers were used in PCR. Data came from immunoSEQ multiplex PCR; TCRdb stores just in-frame clones and leaves some out. The sample consists of 110,000 to 150,000 clones, 80% of them appearing once. The material sequenced was PBMCs. V and J are TRBV18 and TRBJ2-7; 9 bases match TRBD2. The clonotype was recovered from a male donor in good health and CMV-seropositive. CDR3 amino acids: CASSPPSGGEQYF. The CDR3 bases are TGTGCCAGCTCACCACCGAGCGGGGGGGAGCAGTACTTC.